The clone carrying this T cell receptor (beta chain) appeared once. This CDR3 region has 14 residues. With 1 base removed from V and 2 bases from J, the gap between germline ends came to 6 bases. CDR1 is SGHRS, CDR2 YFSETQ, per germline. This record comes from a study of T cell clones after liver transplantation. Whole-study context: HCV positivity affected three of eight recipients; the rest lacked autoimmune or viral indications.

The protocol was immunoSEQ multiplex PCR, while the TCRdb copy is restricted to in-frame clones and leaves out a portion. This table has tens of thousands of clones, 80% to 95% appearing once. V usage is TRBV5-1 and J usage is TRBJ1-4, with D perhaps TRBD1 (5 bases). Material: CD4+ T cells from blood, obtained about 27 months after liver transplant. The receptor's source is a human patient who received a liver transplant. Some T cells may possibly be graft donor cells. In nucleotides, the CDR3 is TGCGCCAGCAGCTTGCGGGGCACTAATGAAAAACTGTTTTTT. This sequence encodes CASSLRGTNEKLFF.